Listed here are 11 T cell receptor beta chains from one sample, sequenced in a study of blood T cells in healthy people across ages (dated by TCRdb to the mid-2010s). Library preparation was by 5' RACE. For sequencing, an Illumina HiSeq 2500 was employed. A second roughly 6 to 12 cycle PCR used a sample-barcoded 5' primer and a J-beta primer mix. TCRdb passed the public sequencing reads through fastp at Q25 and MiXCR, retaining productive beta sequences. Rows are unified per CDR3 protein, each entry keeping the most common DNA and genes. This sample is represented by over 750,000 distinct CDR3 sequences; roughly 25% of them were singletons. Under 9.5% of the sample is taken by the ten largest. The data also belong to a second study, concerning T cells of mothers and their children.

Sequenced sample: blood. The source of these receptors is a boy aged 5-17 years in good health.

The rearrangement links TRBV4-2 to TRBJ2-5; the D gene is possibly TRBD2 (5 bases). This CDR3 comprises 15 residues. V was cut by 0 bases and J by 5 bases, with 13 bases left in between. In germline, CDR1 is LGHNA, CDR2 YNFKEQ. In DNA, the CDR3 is TGTGCCAGCAGCCAAGATCTCCTAGCCCGGGAGACCCAGTACTTC. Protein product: CASSQDLLARETQYF.

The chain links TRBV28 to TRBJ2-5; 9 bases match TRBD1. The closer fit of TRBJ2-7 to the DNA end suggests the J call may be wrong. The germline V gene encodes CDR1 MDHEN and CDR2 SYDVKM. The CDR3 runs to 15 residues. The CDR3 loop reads CASSRPRDRDVEQYF. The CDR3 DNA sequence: TGTGCCAGCAGCCGCCCTCGGGACAGGGATGTCGAGCAGTACTTC.

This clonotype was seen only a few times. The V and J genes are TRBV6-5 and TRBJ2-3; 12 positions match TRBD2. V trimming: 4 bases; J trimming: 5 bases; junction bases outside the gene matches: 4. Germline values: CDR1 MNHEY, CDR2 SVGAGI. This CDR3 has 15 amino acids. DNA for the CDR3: TGTGCCAGCAGTTCAACTAGCGGGAGGAAAGATACGCAGTATTTT. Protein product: CASSSTSGRKDTQYF.

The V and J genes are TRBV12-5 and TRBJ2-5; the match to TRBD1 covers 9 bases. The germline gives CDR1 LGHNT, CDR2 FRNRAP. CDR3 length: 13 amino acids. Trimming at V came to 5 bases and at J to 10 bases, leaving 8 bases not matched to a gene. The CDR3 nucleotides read TGTGCTAGTGGTCAGGGACAGGGAGGGAACCAGTACTTC. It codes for CASGQGQGGNQYF.

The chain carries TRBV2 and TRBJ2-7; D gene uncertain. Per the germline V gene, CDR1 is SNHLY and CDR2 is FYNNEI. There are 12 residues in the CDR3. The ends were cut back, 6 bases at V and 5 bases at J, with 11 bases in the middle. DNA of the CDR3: TGTGCCAGCAGAAGGAACGTGGACGAGCAGTACTTC. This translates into CASRRNVDEQYF.

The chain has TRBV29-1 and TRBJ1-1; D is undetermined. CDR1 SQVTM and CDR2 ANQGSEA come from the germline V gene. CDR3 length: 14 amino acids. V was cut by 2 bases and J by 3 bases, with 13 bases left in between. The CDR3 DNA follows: TGCAGCGTTGAATCGCCGTCTGGGGACACTGAAGCTTTCTTT. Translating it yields CSVESPSGDTEAFF.

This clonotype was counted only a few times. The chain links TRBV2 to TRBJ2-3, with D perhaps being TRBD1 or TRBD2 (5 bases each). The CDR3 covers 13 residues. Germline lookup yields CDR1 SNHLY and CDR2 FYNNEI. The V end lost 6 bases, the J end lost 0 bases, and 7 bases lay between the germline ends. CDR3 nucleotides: TGTGCCAGCAGGAGGGACAGCACAGATACGCAGTATTTT. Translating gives CASRRDSTDTQYF.

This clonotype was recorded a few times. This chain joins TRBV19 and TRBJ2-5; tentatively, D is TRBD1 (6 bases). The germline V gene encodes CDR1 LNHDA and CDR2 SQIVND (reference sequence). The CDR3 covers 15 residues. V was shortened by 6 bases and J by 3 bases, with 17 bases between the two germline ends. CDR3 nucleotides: TGTGCCAGTAGCCAGGGGAATCTGTGGGAAGAGACCCAGTACTTC. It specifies CASSQGNLWEETQYF.

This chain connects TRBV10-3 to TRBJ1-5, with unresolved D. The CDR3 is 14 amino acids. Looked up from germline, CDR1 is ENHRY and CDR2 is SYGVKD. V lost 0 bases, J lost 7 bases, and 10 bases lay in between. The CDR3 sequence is CAISESMGWQPQHF. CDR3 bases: TGTGCCATCAGTGAGTCGATGGGGTGGCAGCCCCAGCATTTT.

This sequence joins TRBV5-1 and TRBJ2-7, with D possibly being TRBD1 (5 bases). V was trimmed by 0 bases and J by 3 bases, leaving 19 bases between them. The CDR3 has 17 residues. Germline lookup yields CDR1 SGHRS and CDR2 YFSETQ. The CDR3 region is CASSLGAGMSVGYEQYF. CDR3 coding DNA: TGCGCCAGCAGCTTGGGGGCAGGGATGTCGGTAGGCTACGAGCAGTACTTC.

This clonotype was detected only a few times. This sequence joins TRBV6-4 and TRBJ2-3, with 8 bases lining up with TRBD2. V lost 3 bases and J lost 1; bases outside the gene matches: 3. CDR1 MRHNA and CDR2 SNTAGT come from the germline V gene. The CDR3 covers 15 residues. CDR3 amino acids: CASSDPGLGTDTQYF. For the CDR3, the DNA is TGTGCCAGCAGTGATCCGGGACTAGGCACAGATACGCAGTATTTT.